The rows below give T cell receptor beta chains drawn from one sample of a study of T cell repertoires in cytomegalovirus infection. Antigens of these TCRs are unknown. TCRdb passed the reads through MiXCR, listing each CDR3 protein once. The table lists 600,000 to 700,000 distinct CDR3 sequences, approximately 33% of them singletons. The specimen comprised cultured PBMCs, sampled from culture after CMV antigen stimulation. The receptors were sampled from a human donor in good health (CMV status not recorded). Some clones in this sample may be carry-over from other donors' samples. The CDR3 runs from the conserved cysteine through the conserved F or W. D genes are given only for firm matches. The size field is filled for only some rows; it gives once, few, many or a size class.

.,TRBJ2-7,TRBV7-2,few,TGTGCCAGCAGCGTCACCAACAGAGAGCAGTACTTC,CASSVTNREQYF
.,TRBJ1-1,TRBV3-1,few,TGTGCCAGCAGCTATACGTGGATGAACACTGAAGCTTTCTTT,CASSYTWMNTEAFF
TRBD1,TRBJ1-5,TRBV28,few,TGTGCCACCACGGGGGTGGACAGGGTATACTATAGCAATCAGCCCCAGCATTTT,CATTGVDRVYYSNQPQHF
.,TRBJ1-5,TRBV18,.,TGTGCCAGCTCAGGGGCCGGGGGGCTGGATCAGCCCCAGCATTTT,CASSGAGGLDQPQHF
.,TRBJ2-7,TRBV6-6,few,TGTGCCAGCATGTCCCGGGGGCCAATCGACGAGCAGTACTTC,CASMSRGPIDEQYF
.,TRBJ1-1,TRBV6-5,few,TGTGCCAGCAGTTACGGGTCGGAAAAAAGGGCTTTCTTT,CASSYGSEKRAFF
.,TRBJ2-4,TRBV24-1,.,TGTGCCACCAGTGACGACCCAACCTTGGGGGCCAAAAACATTCAGTACTTC,CATSDDPTLGAKNIQYF
.,TRBJ2-1,TRBV5-4,.,TGTGCCAGCAGCTCTCATGGGACTCGTTCCTACAATGAGCAGTTCTTC,CASSSHGTRSYNEQFF
.,TRBJ1-6,TRBV7-2,many,TGTGCCAGCAGCTTACAGAATTCACCCCTCCACTTT,CASSLQNSPLHF
TRBD2,TRBJ2-7,TRBV5-4,.,TGTGCCAGCAGCTCAACTAGCGGGAGTTATACTTACGAGCAGTACTTC,CASSSTSGSYTYEQYF
TRBD1,TRBJ2-7,TRBV7-2,many,TGTGCCACTGCCGGGACAGACTCCTACGAGCAGTACTTC,CATAGTDSYEQYF
.,TRBJ2-1,TRBV10-3,few,TGTGCCAACGGTGGGAGGTCCCATGAGCAGTTCTTC,CANGGRSHEQFF
.,TRBJ1-2,TRBV20-1,few,TGCAGTGCTAGCCAGGGGCTTCCTGCTAACTATGGCTACACCTTC,CSASQGLPANYGYTF
TRBD1,TRBJ2-1,TRBV5-4,.,TGTGCCAGCAGCTTGAAGGACAGGGGTTCCTACAATGAGCAGTTCTTC,CASSLKDRGSYNEQFF
.,TRBJ2-3,TRBV6-2/TRBV6-3,many,TGTGCCAGCAGCCAAGCTCTAGCAACAGATACGCAGTATTTT,CASSQALATDTQYF
.,TRBJ2-2,TRBV7-8,.,TGTGCCAGCAGCCCACGGCAGACCACCGGGGAGCTGTTTTTT,CASSPRQTTGELFF
.,TRBJ1-4,TRBV12-3/TRBV12-4,.,TGTGCCAGCAGGTACACAGGAACTAATGAAAAACTGTTTTTT,CASRYTGTNEKLFF
.,TRBJ1-5,TRBV19,.,TGTGCCAGTAGTCACGGAGTGTTGACGGATAGCAATCAGCCCCAGCATTTT,CASSHGVLTDSNQPQHF
.,TRBJ1-2,TRBV29-1,.,TGCAGCGTTGGACTAACAGGGAGTCGTTATGGCTACACCTTC,CSVGLTGSRYGYTF
TRBD1,TRBJ1-1,TRBV5-1,.,TGCGCCAGCAGCGGGTATGACAGGGCTGAAGCTTTCTTT,CASSGYDRAEAFF
.,TRBJ2-1,TRBV4-1,few,TGCGCCAGCAGCCAAGTACTAGATGAGCAGTTCTTC,CASSQVLDEQFF
.,TRBJ1-5,TRBV10-3,.,TGTGCCATCAGTGAGTCGGTTCCCTCCGGCAATCAGCCCCAGCATTTT,CAISESVPSGNQPQHF
.,TRBJ1-5,TRBV7-9,many,TGTGCCAGCAGCCTGGGGGGGGTAGGACAGCCCCAGCATTTT,CASSLGGVGQPQHF